This T cell receptor beta chain was captured in a study of Ad26.COV2.S vaccination and SARS-CoV-2 variants. Notes on the study in general: Total T cell responses, in the TCR breadth and depth analyses, may have been underestimated. Considerable breadth of spike-specific CD8+ and CD4+ T cell responses has reportedly been documented following vaccination.

Clones were sequenced by immunoSEQ multiplex PCR, and TCRdb holds only the in-frame ones, with some missing. This sample has about 400,000 clones, with over 80% found just once. The CDR3 has 16 residues. Trimming took off 2 bases at V and 0 bases at J, with 13 bases between the two ends. Germline CDR1 reads SGHVS; CDR2 reads FNYEAQ. Treatment: roughly 19 received Ad26.COV2.S at low or high dose, single or two shots; roughly 5 received placebo; per-sample allocation not given. Repertoires come from day 63 after the first vaccine or placebo injection. At a Boston site, the person donating was an adult of 18-55 years. Ad26 vector vaccine expressed Wuhan-strain SARS-CoV-2 spike. Concerning this clone: No antigen is known for it.

This chain links TRBV7-6 with TRBJ1-1; D is unresolved. This specimen consisted of peripheral blood, obtained in a trial of Ad26.COV2.S vaccine versus placebo. This receptor was identified in a person between 18 and 65 years old who received the Ad26.COV2.S COVID-19 vaccine or a placebo. The CDR3 nucleotides are TGTGCCAGCAGCTTACTACCCGAACAAATGAACACTGAAGCTTTCTTT. Translating it yields CASSLLPEQMNTEAFF.